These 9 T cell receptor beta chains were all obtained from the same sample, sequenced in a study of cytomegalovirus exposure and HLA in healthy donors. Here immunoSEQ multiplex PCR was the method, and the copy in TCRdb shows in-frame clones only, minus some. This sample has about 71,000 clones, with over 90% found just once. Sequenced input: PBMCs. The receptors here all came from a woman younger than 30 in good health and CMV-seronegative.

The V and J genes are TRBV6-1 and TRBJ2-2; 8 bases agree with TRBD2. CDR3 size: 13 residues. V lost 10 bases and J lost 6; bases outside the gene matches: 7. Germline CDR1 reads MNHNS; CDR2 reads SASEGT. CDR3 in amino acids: CAMPGLVSGELFF. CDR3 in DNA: TGTGCCATGCCGGGACTAGTTTCCGGGGAGCTGTTTTTT.

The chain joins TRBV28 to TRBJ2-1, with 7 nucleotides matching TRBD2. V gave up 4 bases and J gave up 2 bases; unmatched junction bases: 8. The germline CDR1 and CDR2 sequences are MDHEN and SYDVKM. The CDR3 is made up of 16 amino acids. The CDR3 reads CASSSIAGPTYNEQFF. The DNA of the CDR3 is TGTGCCAGCAGTTCAATAGCGGGTCCAACCTACAATGAGCAGTTCTTC.

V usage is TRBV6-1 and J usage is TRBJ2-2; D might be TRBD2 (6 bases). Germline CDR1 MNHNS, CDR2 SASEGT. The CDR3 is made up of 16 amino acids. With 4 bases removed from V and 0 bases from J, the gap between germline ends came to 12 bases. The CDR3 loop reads CASSAGVSTNTGELFF. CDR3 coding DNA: TGTGCCAGCAGTGCGGGAGTTTCTACGAACACCGGGGAGCTGTTTTTT.

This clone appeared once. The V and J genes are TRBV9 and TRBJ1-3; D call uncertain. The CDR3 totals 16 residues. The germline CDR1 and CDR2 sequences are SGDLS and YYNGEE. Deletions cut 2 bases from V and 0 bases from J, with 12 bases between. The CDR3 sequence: CASSVTAGNSGNTIYF. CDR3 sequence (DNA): TGTGCCAGCAGCGTTACAGCGGGCAACTCTGGAAACACCATATATTTT.

DNA of the CDR3: TGCGCCAGCAGCCGGGGGGGACGGGGAGAAACTGAAGCTTTCTTT. This encodes CASSRGGRGETEAFF. The chain joins TRBV5-1 to TRBJ1-1, with TRBD1 as a possible D gene (5 bases). Germline loops: CDR1 SGHRS, CDR2 YFSETQ. V lost 4 bases and J 5 bases, leaving 18 bases between the germline ends. CDR3 length: 15 residues.

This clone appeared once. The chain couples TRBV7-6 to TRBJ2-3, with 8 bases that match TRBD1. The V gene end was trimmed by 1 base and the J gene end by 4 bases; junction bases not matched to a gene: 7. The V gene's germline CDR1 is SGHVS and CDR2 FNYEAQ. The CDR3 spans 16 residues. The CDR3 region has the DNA TGTGCCAGCAGCTTAGGAGCGTCAGGGGGCGCAGATACGCAGTATTTT. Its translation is CASSLGASGGADTQYF. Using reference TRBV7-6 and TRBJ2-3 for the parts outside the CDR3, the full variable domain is GAGVSQSPRYKVTKRGQDVALRCDPISGHVSLYWYRQALGQGPEFLTYFNYEAQQDKSGLPNDRFSAERPEGSISTLTIQRTEQRDSAMYRCASSLGASGGADTQYFGPGTRLTVL.

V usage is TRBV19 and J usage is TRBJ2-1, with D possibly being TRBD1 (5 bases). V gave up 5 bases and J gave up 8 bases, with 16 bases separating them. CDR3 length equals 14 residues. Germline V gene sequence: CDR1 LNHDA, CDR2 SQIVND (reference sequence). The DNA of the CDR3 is TGTGCCAGTAGTCCGCAGGGTAGGTACGATGAGCAGTTCTTC. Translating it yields CASSPQGRYDEQFF.

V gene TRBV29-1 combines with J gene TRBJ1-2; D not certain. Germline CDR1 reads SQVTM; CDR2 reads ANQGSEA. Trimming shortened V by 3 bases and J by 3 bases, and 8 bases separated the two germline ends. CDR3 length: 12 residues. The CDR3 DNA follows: TGCAGCGTTGACGACACTTACTATGGCTACACCTTC. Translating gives CSVDDTYYGYTF.

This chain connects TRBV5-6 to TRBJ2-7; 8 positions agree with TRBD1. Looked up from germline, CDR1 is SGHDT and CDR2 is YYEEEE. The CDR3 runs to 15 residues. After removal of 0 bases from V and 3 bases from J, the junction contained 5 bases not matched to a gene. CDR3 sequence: CASSLGLDRVYEQYF. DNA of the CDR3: TGTGCCAGCAGCTTGGGTCTGGACAGGGTCTACGAGCAGTACTTC. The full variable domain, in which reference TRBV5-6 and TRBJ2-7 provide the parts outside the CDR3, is DAGVTQSPTHLIKTRGQQVTLRCSPKSGHDTVSWYQQALGQGPQFIFQYYEEEERQRGNFPDRFSGHQFPNYSSELNVNALLLGDSALYLCASSLGLDRVYEQYFGPGTRLTVT.